This record looks at one T cell receptor beta chain sequence and its context. Its antigen remains unknown. This record belongs to a study of T cells in pancreatic ductal adenocarcinoma. Trimming cost V 11 bases and J 1 base, with 12 bases left between them. Germline V gene data show CDR1 as ENHRY and CDR2 as SYGVKD. CDR3 length equals 13 residues. TCRdb's table, derived via immunoSEQ multiplex PCR, lists solely in-frame clones and lacks some. The sample shows about 97,000 clones, 90% to 95% of them seen only once. Broader study findings: Results skew toward the minority of patients with early-stage disease. Tumors hold more CD45RO+ effector T cells, which may bias toward lower diversity. Unique clonotypes were around 7.6-fold more numerous in blood than in tumor. Blood clonality (roughly 0.067) did not differ significantly from tumor (approximately 0.12).

Surgery without prior neoadjuvant therapy was the treatment of the selected pancreatic ductal adenocarcinoma patients. The receptor comes from a human donor with pancreatic ductal adenocarcinoma. The chain links TRBV10-3 to TRBJ1-5, with D maybe TRBD1 (5 bases). The specimen sequenced was PBMCs. The CDR3 is CAARAMSNQPQHF. CDR3 sequence (DNA): TGTGCCGCCAGGGCAATGAGCAATCAGCCCCAGCATTTT.